This TCR beta chain originates from a study of cytomegalovirus exposure and HLA in healthy donors. General study points: An apparent linkage of common viral pathogens to several of the most significant clusters emerged in a later analysis. The productive fraction for most TCR beta V segments was about 87% or about 30% in an earlier analysis. Rates of TCR association differed by HLA locus in a later analysis, with DRB1 highest and HLA-C lowest.

As for this clone: The antigen is unknown.

The primer mix had 60 Vbeta and 13 Jbeta primers. The assay was immunoSEQ multiplex PCR, and TCRdb's table has in-frame clones only and misses some. This table holds around 96,000 clones, approximately 76% found once. Among the donors, all were healthy bone marrow donors. The sequence was collected from a man younger than 45 in good health and CMV-seropositive. Sequencing input: PBMCs.

The CDR3 region is CAIGTATDTQYF. The CDR3 region has the DNA TGTGCCATCGGGACAGCCACAGATACGCAGTATTTT. The chain combines TRBV10-3 with TRBJ2-3; 7 bases align to TRBD1. CDR1 is ENHRY and CDR2 is SYGVKD in the germline V gene. The ends lost 8 bases at V and 2 bases at J; junction bases unmatched: 1. The CDR3 has 12 amino acids.